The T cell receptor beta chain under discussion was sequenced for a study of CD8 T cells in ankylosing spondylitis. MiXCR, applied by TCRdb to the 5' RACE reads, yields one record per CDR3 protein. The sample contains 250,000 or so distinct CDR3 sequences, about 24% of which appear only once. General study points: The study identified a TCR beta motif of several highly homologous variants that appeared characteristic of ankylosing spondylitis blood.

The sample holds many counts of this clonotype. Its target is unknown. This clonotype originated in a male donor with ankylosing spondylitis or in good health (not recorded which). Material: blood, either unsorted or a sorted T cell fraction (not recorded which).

This CDR3 is CASSFGGEDYEQYF. The DNA of the CDR3 is TGTGCCAGCAGTTTTGGGGGGGAAGACTACGAGCAGTACTTC. The chain is built from TRBV12-3 or TRBV12-4 and TRBJ2-7; TRBD2 aligns across 7 bases. This CDR3 is 14 amino acids long. The V and J ends lost 3 bases and 3 bases, in that order; junction bases with no gene match: 5.